The source of this T cell receptor beta chain is a study of T cell responses to AZD1222 COVID-19 vaccine. Assay used: immunoSEQ multiplex PCR; TCRdb lists only in-frame clones, some missing. The data show about 190,000 clones, about 94% seen once. Notes on the study in general: Spike-wide coverage was observed for vaccine-associated CD4 TCRs, with dominant responses at 160-218 and 743-854. Females outnumbered males among donors, who were mostly white British; clonal diversity was possibly underestimated. Of the AZD1222 recipients, only five to seven were seropositive at baseline.

In the case of this clone: Its antigen is undetermined.

The sequence came from an adult in good health. The sample consisted of peripheral blood, taken on day 0 of AZD1222 vaccination.

CDR3 loop: CASSPGGQGGYEQYF. CDR3 coding DNA: TGTGCCAGCAGCCCCGGTGGGCAGGGAGGCTACGAGCAGTACTTC. The J gene is TRBJ2-7, the V gene TRBV9; weak D call: TRBD2 (6 bases). Trimming took 4 bases from V and 3 from J, leaving 17 bases between them. This CDR3 spans 15 amino acids. From germline, CDR1 is SGDLS and CDR2 YYNGEE.